The clone carrying this T cell receptor beta chain was picked up many times. Time point reported: blood at routine non-recurrence follow-up after resection. Tumor, nontumor lung or frozen PBMC supplied whole RNA, sequenced without sorting. The entry originates in a study of spatial heterogeneity in lung cancer. Across the study: The donors comprised about 74 untreated early-stage non-small cell lung cancer patients.

TCRdb fed the 5' RACE reads into MiXCR, producing one record per CDR3 protein. The table records approximately 27,000 distinct CDR3 sequences, approximately 5.5% of them present only once. Trimming removed 0 bases at V and 7 bases at J, with 10 bases between. The germline V gene encodes CDR1 LGHNA and CDR2 YSLEER. The CDR3 sequence is 15 residues long. The chain combines TRBV4-3 with TRBJ1-6; maybe TRBD1 (6 bases). This receptor was identified in a male donor with early-stage non-small cell lung cancer. This specimen was PBMCs, taken at follow-up. CDR3 sequence reads: CASSQDPQGNSPLHF. DNA for the CDR3: TGCGCCAGCAGCCAAGACCCACAGGGAAATTCACCCCTCCACTTT.